Each of the 14 T cell receptor beta chains below was sequenced from the same sample in a study of cytomegalovirus exposure and HLA in healthy donors. PCR was performed using 60 Vbeta and 13 Jbeta primers. Sequencing was performed with immunoSEQ multiplex PCR; in TCRdb, only in-frame clones are kept and a portion is missing. Found here are over 150,000 clones, roughly four fifths of them singletons; the top ten hold under 5%. Sequences were obtained from PBMCs. These receptors originate from a girl aged 10 to 17 in good health and CMV-seropositive.

This chain links TRBV19 with TRBJ1-1, with 9 bases aligning to TRBD1. Germline assignment: CDR1 LNHDA and CDR2 SQIVND (reference sequence). V lost 6 bases and J lost 4; bases outside the gene matches: 9. The length of the CDR3 is 15 residues. The CDR3, as DNA: TGTGCCAGTAGCACAAGCCCGACAGGGGGCACTGAAGCTTTCTTT. As protein: CASSTSPTGGTEAFF.

This clone was counted a single time. The chain is built from TRBV15 and TRBJ1-5; 8 nucleotides agree with TRBD1. Trimming at V came to 1 base and at J to 0 bases, leaving 8 bases not matched to a gene. Germline CDR1 reads LNHNV; CDR2 reads YYDKDF (reference sequence). There are 18 residues in the CDR3. The CDR3 DNA follows: TGTGCCACCAGCAGAGGCACTTGGACAGGGAATAGCAATCAGCCCCAGCATTTT. This codes for CATSRGTWTGNSNQPQHF.

CDR3 in amino acids: CASTYGNTEAFF. The CDR3 DNA is TGTGCCAGCACCTACGGGAACACTGAAGCTTTCTTT. This chain joins TRBV6-5 and TRBJ1-1; D is uncertain. V was cut by 7 bases and J by 1 base, with 7 bases left in between. Per the germline V gene, CDR1 is MNHEY and CDR2 is SVGAGI. The CDR3 consists of 12 residues.

The V and J genes are TRBV2 and TRBJ2-5; D is possibly TRBD1 (5 bases). Trimming cost V 9 bases and J 5 bases, with 16 bases left between them. The CDR3 spans 13 residues. Germline V gene sequence: CDR1 SNHLY, CDR2 FYNNEI. As DNA, the CDR3 is TGTGCCAGGGGGCCTTTTATAGGGGAGACCCAGTACTTC. It specifies CARGPFIGETQYF.

This clone has a single count. J is TRBJ1-2 and V is TRBV10-3; 10 nucleotides match TRBD1. The germline gives CDR1 ENHRY, CDR2 SYGVKD. The CDR3 runs to 15 residues. Trimming took 6 bases from V and 3 from J; bases not matched to a gene: 7. In DNA, the CDR3 is TGTGCCATCAGACCGACAGGGGGCGCGGACTATGGCTACACCTTC. Translated, it gives CAIRPTGGADYGYTF.

The V call is TRBV10-2, the J call TRBJ1-5; no clear D gene. Trimming stripped 3 bases from V and 0 bases from J, with 6 bases between. Per germline, CDR1 WSHSY and CDR2 SAAADI. The CDR3 runs to 14 residues. CDR3 bases: TGCGCCAGCAGTGACGGACTTAGCAATCAGCCCCAGCATTTT. It specifies CASSDGLSNQPQHF.

The chain carries TRBV19 and TRBJ1-3; TRBD1 might be the D (6 bases). The germline gives CDR1 LNHDA, CDR2 SQIVND (reference sequence). The CDR3 has 17 amino acids. V shed 1 base and J shed 0 bases, with 13 bases lying between them. Written as DNA, the CDR3 is TGTGCCAGTAGTATAGGGAACCAGGGGTACTCTGGAAACACCATATATTTT. The encoded protein is CASSIGNQGYSGNTIYF.

The CDR3 is CASSAPPGAYTF. The CDR3 DNA reads as TGTGCCAGCAGCGCCCCTCCGGGAGCCTACACCTTC. The chain carries TRBV5-6 and TRBJ1-2; D ambiguous. This CDR3 spans 12 amino acids. The germline V and J ends were trimmed by 4 bases and 10 bases, with 14 bases remaining between them. Germline lookup yields CDR1 SGHDT and CDR2 YYEEEE.

V gene TRBV2 combines with J gene TRBJ2-5; possible D gene TRBD1, 6 bases. The CDR3 length is 13 residues. Trimming left V 6 bases short and J 1 base short, with 9 bases between. CDR1 is SNHLY, CDR2 FYNNEI, per germline. The CDR3 DNA reads as TGTGCCAGCAGGCTGGACAGCCAAGAGACCCAGTACTTC. Amino acids: CASRLDSQETQYF.

The chain links TRBV19 to TRBJ2-2; 9 nucleotides agree with TRBD1. The CDR3 spans 15 residues. V lost 2 bases to trimming and J lost 5 bases; unmatched junction nucleotides: 3. Germline V CDR1 and CDR2: LNHDA, SQIVND (reference sequence). Written as DNA, the CDR3 is TGTGCCAGTAGTATAAGGACAGGGGTGACCGGGGAGCTGTTTTTT. Protein: CASSIRTGVTGELFF.

The V call is TRBV6-1, the J call TRBJ2-1, with a possible D match to TRBD2 (9 bases). This CDR3 spans 15 amino acids. Germline V gene sequence: CDR1 MNHNS, CDR2 SASEGT. V lost 7 bases to trimming and J lost 9 bases, with 22 bases between them. CDR3 DNA sequence: TGTGCCAGCATGCAGGGGGCGGGGGGGTCCGGTGAGCAGTTCTTC. Its translation: CASMQGAGGSGEQFF.

The rearrangement links TRBV28 to TRBJ1-6; 8 bases map to TRBD1. Germline assignment: CDR1 MDHEN and CDR2 SYDVKM. J gave up 7 bases and V 5 bases, and 4 bases lay outside the gene matches. The CDR3 extends over 14 amino acids. As DNA, the CDR3 is TGTGCCAGCAGTCGGGACAGGAAGAATTCACCCCTCCACTTT. It codes for CASSRDRKNSPLHF.

V gene TRBV20-1 combines with J gene TRBJ2-5; D not certain. The tail of the sequence fits TRBJ2-7 better, so the J call may be wrong. Germline V gene data show CDR1 as DFQATT and CDR2 as SNEGSKA (reference sequence). This CDR3 is 11 amino acids long. The CDR3: CSARDPYEQYF. Here the CDR3 DNA reads TGCAGTGCTAGAGATCCCTACGAGCAGTACTTC.

This clone was observed a single time. This sequence joins TRBV6-1 and TRBJ2-4, with 8 bases that match TRBD1. The CDR3 has 18 residues. V lost 1 base to trimming and J lost 0 bases; unmatched junction nucleotides: 8. Germline V gives CDR1 MNHNS, CDR2 SASEGT. The CDR3 sequence: CASSEVSVTGVAKNIQYF. Here the CDR3 DNA reads TGTGCCAGCAGTGAAGTCAGTGTGACAGGGGTAGCCAAAAACATTCAGTACTTC.